Described below is a single T cell receptor beta chain sequence and its context. This sample stems from a study of blood T cell repertoires in COVID-19. Across the study: COVID-19 samples from acute and convalescent phases originated in the United States, Italy and Spain.

Germline V gene data show CDR1 as LGHDT and CDR2 as YNNKEL (reference sequence). The junction had 4 bases not matched to a gene; V was cut back by 4 bases and J by 3 bases. This CDR3 is built from 14 residues. Only in-frame clones appear in the TCRdb table, and some are missing; sequencing was by immunoSEQ multiplex PCR. The sample lists some 240,000 clones; around 85% were seen once. This TCR was recovered from a woman in her thirties or forties with acute COVID-19. Sample: PBMCs or T cells enriched from blood (not recorded which). The chain uses TRBV3-1 (or the pseudogene TRBV3-2) and TRBJ2-7; 9 bases line up with TRBD1. CDR3 sequence (DNA): TGTGCCAGCAGCCCCACGGACAGGGGCTACGAGCAGTACTTC. Protein product: CASSPTDRGYEQYF.